Reported below is one TCR beta chain. Antigen unknown. This record belongs to a study of PD-1 blockade in classical Hodgkin lymphoma. General study results and limits: Similar baseline diversity was found in complete responders and newly diagnosed patients. TCR diversity at baseline was reported to be reduced in newly diagnosed patients relative to healthy donors.

The CDR3 runs 15 residues. Trimming at V came to 6 bases and at J to 6 bases, leaving 6 bases not matched to a gene. The V gene's germline CDR1 is SQVTM and CDR2 ANQGSEA. Indicated time point: cycle 4 day 1 (C4D1), after 5 to 7 weeks of nivolumab. With no exception, relapse followed autologous stem cell transplantation in all patients, and brentuximab vedotin exposure varied. Profiling relied on immunoSEQ multiplex PCR, and the TCRdb table lists in-frame clones only, not all of them. This table has roughly 96,000 clones, about 93% appearing once. V usage is TRBV29-1 and J usage is TRBJ2-1; 15 nucleotides agree with TRBD2. The clonotype was recovered from a human donor with classical Hodgkin lymphoma. The sample here was peripheral blood mononuclear cells (PBMCs), taken before the fourth cycle of nivolumab. CDR3 DNA: TGCAGCGTCGTACGGACTAGCGGGAGGGCCAATGAGCAGTTCTTC. This encodes CSVVRTSGRANEQFF.